A selection of T cell receptor beta chains follows, all from one sample in a study of breast tumors, draining lymph nodes, adjacent tissues. In TCRdb, the multiplex PCR reads were re-called with MiXCR into one record per CDR3 protein. The table shows approximately 200,000 distinct CDR3 sequences, with roughly 29% occurring only once. Material for sequencing was axillary lymph node tissue. These receptors originate from a female donor with breast cancer. Some clones in this sample may be carry-over from other donors' samples. CDR3s include the opening cysteine and the closing phenylalanine or tryptophan. Each record gives: V gene, J gene, D gene, clone size, CDR3 protein, CDR3 DNA. The D gene is left open where the match is weak. A row's size may be missing; if present it is once, few, many or a size class.

V: TRBV29-1; J: TRBJ2-3; D: NA; size: NA; CDR3: CSVEVAKDTQYF; DNA: TGCAGCGTTGAAGTGGCGAAAGATACGCAGTATTTT
V: TRBV7-2; J: TRBJ2-7; D: TRBD1; size: many; CDR3: CASSPPVGRGPEQYF; DNA: TGTGCCAGCAGCCCCCCGGTCGGCAGGGGGCCCGAGCAGTACTTC
V: TRBV6-6; J: TRBJ2-5; D: NA; size: NA; CDR3: CASSPRREAQYF; DNA: TGTGCCAGCAGTCCCCGGAGAGAGGCCCAGTACTTC
V: TRBV7-9; J: TRBJ2-2; D: TRBD1; size: many; CDR3: CATKPWTGRTGELFF; DNA: TGTGCCACCAAGCCATGGACAGGGCGTACCGGGGAGCTGTTTTTT
V: TRBV6-6; J: TRBJ2-7; D: NA; size: many; CDR3: CASSYGQSYEQYF; DNA: TGTGCCAGCAGTTACGGACAGTCCTACGAGCAGTACTTC
V: TRBV29-1; J: TRBJ2-5; D: NA; size: many; CDR3: CSVDLGAQETQYF; DNA: TGCAGCGTTGATTTGGGGGCCCAAGAGACCCAGTACTTC
V: TRBV5-1; J: TRBJ2-3; D: TRBD1; size: many; CDR3: CASSHPGQGATDTQYF; DNA: TGCGCCAGCAGCCATCCGGGACAGGGGGCCACAGATACGCAGTATTTT
V: TRBV6-1; J: TRBJ2-3; D: TRBD2; size: NA; CDR3: CASSDLSGSLTTQYF; DNA: TGTGCCAGCAGTGACCTTAGCGGGAGTTTGACGACGCAGTATTTT
V: TRBV7-2; J: TRBJ1-2; D: TRBD1; size: many; CDR3: CASRSGTGGNYGYTF; DNA: TGTGCCAGCAGATCCGGGACAGGGGGGAACTATGGCTACACCTTC
V: TRBV6-2/TRBV6-3; J: TRBJ2-6; D: TRBD2; size: NA; CDR3: CASRRGGSGANVLTF; DNA: TGTGCCAGCAGACGCGGGGGCTCTGGGGCCAACGTCCTGACTTTC
V: TRBV6-5; J: TRBJ2-3; D: NA; size: many; CDR3: CAITAGDTQYF; DNA: TGTGCCATCACCGCGGGGGATACGCAGTATTTT
V: TRBV6-5; J: TRBJ2-1; D: NA; size: NA; CDR3: CATRQLYNEQFF; DNA: TGTGCCACCCGACAGTTATACAATGAGCAGTTCTTC
V: TRBV20-1; J: TRBJ1-5; D: NA; size: many; CDR3: CSARDSLGAEYNQPQHF; DNA: TGCAGTGCTAGAGACTCCTTAGGCGCGGAGTACAATCAGCCCCAGCATTTT
V: TRBV4-1; J: TRBJ1-2; D: TRBD1; size: many; CDR3: CASSQMGQGLNYGYTF; DNA: TGCGCCAGCAGCCAGATGGGACAGGGATTAAACTATGGCTACACCTTC
V: TRBV5-4; J: TRBJ2-1; D: NA; size: many; CDR3: CASSFWGPDNEQFF; DNA: TGTGCCAGCAGCTTTTGGGGCCCCGACAATGAGCAGTTCTTC
V: TRBV5-1; J: TRBJ2-1; D: TRBD2; size: many; CDR3: CASSLPSTSGGEHNEQFF; DNA: TGCGCCAGCAGCTTGCCTTCTACTAGCGGGGGGGAGCACAATGAGCAGTTCTTC
V: TRBV6-2/TRBV6-3; J: TRBJ2-7; D: NA; size: many; CDR3: CASSYPLGSIYEQYF; DNA: TGTGCCAGCAGTTACCCCCTGGGGTCAATCTACGAGCAGTACTTC
V: TRBV10-1; J: TRBJ2-2; D: NA; size: NA; CDR3: CASSSQGSGELFF; DNA: TGCGCCAGCAGTAGTCAAGGGTCCGGGGAGCTGTTTTTT
V: TRBV28; J: TRBJ1-2; D: NA; size: many; CDR3: CASSSGPNYGYTF; DNA: TGTGCCAGCAGTTCCGGGCCTAACTATGGCTACACCTTC
V: TRBV9; J: TRBJ1-3; D: NA; size: many; CDR3: CASSRLDSGNTIYF; DNA: TGTGCCAGCAGCCGCCTCGACAGCGGAAACACCATATATTTT
V: TRBV7-9; J: TRBJ2-7; D: TRBD1; size: many; CDR3: CASSSYRDRPYEQYF; DNA: TGTGCCAGCAGCTCCTACCGGGACAGACCCTACGAGCAGTACTTC
V: TRBV6-5; J: TRBJ1-5; D: NA; size: many; CDR3: CASSFGRLNQPQHF; DNA: TGTGCCAGCAGTTTCGGACGGCTTAATCAGCCCCAGCATTTT
V: TRBV9; J: TRBJ2-1; D: TRBD2; size: many; CDR3: CASSVETPGLAGDNEQFF; DNA: TGTGCCAGCAGCGTAGAAACCCCCGGACTAGCCGGGGACAATGAGCAGTTCTTC
V: TRBV5-6; J: TRBJ1-1; D: TRBD1; size: NA; CDR3: CANSWTGPNTEAFF; DNA: TGTGCCAACAGCTGGACAGGCCCGAACACTGAAGCTTTCTTT
V: TRBV2; J: TRBJ2-3; D: TRBD2; size: many; CDR3: CASSYGLAGGADTQYF; DNA: TGTGCCAGCAGCTACGGACTAGCGGGAGGGGCGGATACGCAGTATTTT
V: TRBV6-5; J: TRBJ1-2; D: NA; size: few; CDR3: CASSHEAGDYGYTF; DNA: TGTGCCAGCAGTCACGAGGCAGGGGACTATGGCTACACCTTC
V: TRBV29-1; J: TRBJ2-5; D: NA; size: NA; CDR3: CSVEEAGGGTQYF; DNA: TGCAGCGTTGAGGAGGCAGGGGGAGGGACCCAGTACTTC
V: TRBV13; J: TRBJ2-5; D: TRBD1; size: NA; CDR3: CASSVGQTRETQYF; DNA: TGTGCCAGCAGCGTGGGACAGACGAGAGAGACCCAGTACTTC
V: TRBV6-5; J: TRBJ2-7; D: NA; size: many; CDR3: CASSNGPYEQYF; DNA: TGTGCCAGCAGTAATGGACCCTACGAGCAGTACTTC
V: TRBV30; J: TRBJ1-4; D: TRBD1; size: many; CDR3: CAWSSHRGANEKLFF; DNA: TGTGCCTGGAGTTCCCACAGGGGTGCTAATGAAAAACTGTTTTTT
V: TRBV5-1; J: TRBJ2-3; D: NA; size: NA; CDR3: CASSLGLPWGDTRYF; DNA: TGCGCCAGCAGCTTGGGACTCCCGTGGGGGGATACGCGGTATTTT
V: TRBV2; J: TRBJ2-5; D: NA; size: NA; CDR3: CASRKEGRMETQYF; DNA: TGTGCCAGCAGAAAAGAGGGACGGATGGAGACCCAGTACTTC
V: TRBV7-9; J: TRBJ1-2; D: TRBD1; size: NA; CDR3: CASSLSSGTGDYGYTF; DNA: TGTGCCAGCAGCTTATCTTCCGGGACAGGAGACTATGGCTACACCTTC
V: TRBV19; J: TRBJ1-5; D: TRBD1; size: many; CDR3: CASTPTGSQPQHF; DNA: TGTGCCAGTACCCCGACAGGGTCCCAGCCCCAGCATTTT
V: TRBV3-1; J: TRBJ2-2; D: NA; size: few; CDR3: CASSPWMNTGELFF; DNA: TGTGCCAGCAGCCCCTGGATGAACACCGGGGAGCTGTTTTTT
V: TRBV6-6; J: TRBJ1-1; D: NA; size: few; CDR3: CASSGGGNTEAFF; DNA: TGTGCCAGCAGTGGGGGGGGAAACACTGAAGCTTTCTTT
V: TRBV2; J: TRBJ1-1; D: NA; size: NA; CDR3: CASSRFATGGNTEAFF; DNA: TGTGCCAGCAGTCGATTTGCCACCGGCGGGAACACTGAAGCTTTCTTT
V: TRBV3-1; J: TRBJ1-2; D: NA; size: many; CDR3: CASSVHTGKYGYTF; DNA: TGTGCCAGCAGCGTACACACGGGGAAGTATGGCTACACCTTC
V: TRBV5-6; J: TRBJ2-2; D: NA; size: few; CDR3: CASSRIGGINTGELFF; DNA: TGTGCCAGCAGCAGAATCGGGGGAATTAACACCGGGGAGCTGTTTTTT
V: TRBV6-5; J: TRBJ1-2; D: NA; size: NA; CDR3: CASTNGQGPNYGYTF; DNA: TGTGCCAGCACCAACGGGCAGGGTCCTAACTATGGCTACACCTTC
V: TRBV5-1; J: TRBJ2-2; D: NA; size: NA; CDR3: CASSLAGINTGELFF; DNA: TGCGCCAGCAGCTTGGCAGGAATCAACACCGGGGAGCTGTTTTTT
V: TRBV19; J: TRBJ2-3; D: TRBD2; size: NA; CDR3: CASSITSGGTDTQYF; DNA: TGTGCCAGTAGTATCACTAGCGGGGGGACAGATACGCAGTATTTT
V: TRBV7-9; J: TRBJ2-1; D: TRBD1; size: NA; CDR3: CASSSYRDSSYNEQFF; DNA: TGTGCCAGCAGCTCCTACCGGGACAGCTCCTACAATGAGCAGTTCTTC
V: TRBV28; J: TRBJ2-3; D: TRBD2; size: few; CDR3: CASTSLGAGEADTQYF; DNA: TGTGCCAGCACCTCTTTGGGAGCGGGAGAGGCAGATACGCAGTATTTT
V: TRBV11-2; J: TRBJ1-2; D: TRBD1; size: many; CDR3: CASSLEGLTGSIYGYTF; DNA: TGTGCCAGCAGCTTAGAGGGGTTGACAGGGAGCATCTATGGCTACACCTTC